These 17 T cell receptor beta chains originate from one sample sequenced in a study of T cells in Graves' hyperthyroidism and ophthalmopathy. It was RNA transcripts that yielded the amplified TCR beta CDR3 regions. The HTBI primer set served for first-round RT-PCR of the TCR CDR3. One entry per CDR3 protein results from TCRdb running MiXCR on the multiplex PCR reads. The sample records about 350,000 distinct CDR3 sequences, approximately 15% being singletons. Material: blood. These receptors all come from a woman in her 30s with Graves' hyperthyroidism.

The CDR3, as DNA: TGTGCCAGCAGCTCGACAGGGGGCGACGCCAAACTGTTTTTT. It codes for CASSSTGGDAKLFF. This sequence joins TRBV13 and TRBJ1-4; 10 bases align to TRBD1. From germline, CDR1 is PRHDT and CDR2 FYEKMQ (reference sequence). V was pared by 4 bases and J by 11 bases, with 7 bases of the junction left unmatched. The CDR3 covers 14 residues.

The chain joins TRBV10-3 to TRBJ1-1, with 7 bases fitting TRBD1. The CDR3 runs 13 residues. CDR1 and CDR2 (germline): ENHRY, SYGVKD. The V and J ends lost 10 bases and 0 bases, in that order; junction bases with no gene match: 5. CDR3 residues: CATSTGMNTEAFF. DNA of the CDR3: TGTGCCACCTCGACAGGGATGAACACTGAAGCTTTCTTT.

This clonotype was seen a few times. The V gene is TRBV20-1, the J gene TRBJ2-7; D remains unclear. With 3 bases removed from V and 6 bases from J, the gap between germline ends came to 6 bases. Germline CDR1 and CDR2: DFQATT and SNEGSKA (reference sequence). This CDR3 comprises 10 residues. CDR3 residues: CSAREGEQYF. The CDR3 DNA reads as TGCAGTGCTAGGGAAGGCGAGCAGTACTTC.

This clonotype was counted between two and nine times. The chain has TRBV6-6 and TRBJ2-5; D is ambiguous. V was pared by 2 bases and J by 7 bases, with 5 bases between. CDR1 is MNHNY, CDR2 SVGAGI, per germline (reference sequence). This CDR3 is built from 11 residues. The CDR3 loop reads CASSYDATQYF. DNA of the CDR3: TGTGCCAGCAGTTACGACGCGACCCAGTACTTC.

CDR3 nucleotide sequence: TGCAGTGCTAGTGGGGGAACGGACGAGCAGTACTTC. It codes for CSASGGTDEQYF. The chain recombines TRBV20-1 with TRBJ2-7; D may correspond to TRBD1 or TRBD2 (5 bases each). Trimming took off 3 bases at V and 5 bases at J, with 11 bases between the two ends. This CDR3 has 12 residues. CDR1 and CDR2 (germline): DFQATT, SNEGSKA (reference sequence).

This clonotype was seen many times. The genes are TRBV12-3 or TRBV12-4 and TRBJ2-7; 12 bases match TRBD2. Trimming cost V 3 bases and J 2 bases; bases outside gene matches: 2. CDR3 length equals 15 residues. CDR3 amino acids: CASSLGLAGTYEQYF. The CDR3 DNA follows: TGTGCCAGCAGTTTGGGACTAGCGGGCACCTACGAGCAGTACTTC.

This clonotype was seen many times. This chain links TRBV28 with TRBJ2-5, with D maybe TRBD2 (6 bases). The CDR3 extends over 14 amino acids. Looked up from germline, CDR1 is MDHEN and CDR2 is SYDVKM. With 3 bases removed from V and 1 base from J, the gap between germline ends came to 9 bases. CDR3 bases: TGTGCCAGCAGTTTGCCGGGACTCCAAGAGACCCAGTACTTC. Protein sequence: CASSLPGLQETQYF. Full variable domain (remainder filled in from reference TRBV28 and TRBJ2-5): DVKVTQSSRYLVKRTGEKVFLECVQDMDHENMFWYRQDPGLGLRLIYFSYDVKMKEKGDIPEGYSVSREKKERFSLILESASTNQTSMYLCASSLPGLQETQYFGPGTRLLVL.

This clonotype was detected only a few times. A much larger clone lies a single base off, so this may be a read error. The chain joins TRBV6-5 to TRBJ2-3; TRBD2 is a possible D gene (5 bases). The CDR3 spans 15 residues. V lost 0 bases, J lost 4 bases, and 11 bases lay in between. Per the germline V gene, CDR1 is MNHEY and CDR2 is SVGAGI. The CDR3 spells CASSYSGSGSDTQYF. The CDR3 DNA reads TGTGCCAGCAGTTACTCGGGGAGCGGATCAGATACGCAGTATTTT.

This chain links TRBV30 with TRBJ2-3; 7 nucleotides align to TRBD2. Per the germline V gene, CDR1 is GTSNPN and CDR2 is SVGIG (reference sequence). J gave up 2 bases and V 2 bases, and 4 bases lay outside the gene matches. CDR3 size: 14 residues. CDR3 coding DNA: TGTGCCTGGAGTAGGCTAGCGGCCACAGATACGCAGTATTTT. Its translation is CAWSRLAATDTQYF.

This clonotype was seen many times. The V call is TRBV11-2, the J call TRBJ2-2; 8 nucleotides match TRBD2. V shed 4 bases and J 4 bases; nucleotides not matched to a gene: 5. Per germline, CDR1 SGHAT and CDR2 FQNNGV. This CDR3 is 15 amino acids long. DNA of the CDR3: TGTGCCAGCAGCTCGGGACTAGTTTCCACCGGGGAGCTGTTTTTT. It translates to CASSSGLVSTGELFF.

This clonotype was counted at least ten times. The chain uses TRBV5-5 and TRBJ1-1; no firm D call. The germline V and J ends were trimmed by 1 base and 1 base, with 5 bases remaining between them. The CDR3 is 13 amino acids. Per the germline V gene, CDR1 is SGHKS and CDR2 is YYEKEE (reference sequence). This CDR3 is CASSLWANTEAFF. The CDR3, as DNA: TGTGCCAGCAGCTTGTGGGCGAACACTGAAGCTTTCTTT.

This clonotype was detected many times. V is TRBV7-2 and J is TRBJ2-7; 10 nucleotides align to TRBD2. Trimming cost V 4 bases and J 0 bases; bases outside gene matches: 3. Germline V lookup: CDR1 SGHTA, CDR2 FQGNSA. This CDR3 is 15 amino acids long. CDR3 loop: CASSSTSGDSYEQYF. In DNA, the CDR3 is TGTGCCAGCAGCTCAACTAGCGGGGACTCCTACGAGCAGTACTTC.

This clonotype was seen ten or more times. The chain joins TRBV6-5 to TRBJ1-1, with a tentative D call TRBD1 (6 bases). V dropped 0 bases and J dropped 4 bases, with 12 bases sitting between them. The CDR3 consists of 15 residues. Germline values: CDR1 MNHEY, CDR2 SVGAGI. DNA for the CDR3: TGTGCCAGCAGTTACTCGATACAGGGTCGCACTGAAGCTTTCTTT. Translated, it gives CASSYSIQGRTEAFF.

This clonotype was counted between two and nine times. J is TRBJ2-3 and V is TRBV7-2; 12 nucleotides agree with TRBD2. From germline, CDR1 is SGHTA and CDR2 FQGNSA. The J segment lost 4 bases and the V segment lost 5 bases, leaving 4 bases of the junction unmatched. CDR3 length: 15 residues. The CDR3 DNA reads TGTGCCAGCAGCACCCGACTAGCGGGAGCAGATACGCAGTATTTT. Amino acid sequence: CASSTRLAGADTQYF.

J is TRBJ1-2 and V is TRBV20-1; a possible D gene is TRBD1 (5 bases). Germline V gene lookup returns CDR1 DFQATT and CDR2 SNEGSKA (reference sequence). The CDR3 is 14 residues long. With 6 bases removed from V and 4 bases from J, the gap between germline ends came to 18 bases. CDR3 coding DNA: TGCAGTGCCCAAAGGGACGCAACCTCCTATGGCTACACCTTC. Encoded protein: CSAQRDATSYGYTF.

This clonotype was recorded a few times. The chain recombines TRBV28 with TRBJ2-7, with a possible D match to TRBD1 (5 bases). This CDR3 has 18 residues. Trimming stripped 2 bases from V and 0 bases from J, with 20 bases between. CDR1 and CDR2 (germline): MDHEN, SYDVKM. This CDR3 is CASSLTSRWGRSSYEQYF. The CDR3 DNA reads TGTGCCAGCAGTTTAACGTCCCGCTGGGGCAGGAGCTCCTACGAGCAGTACTTC.

This clonotype was picked up many times. The V call is TRBV7-9, the J call TRBJ2-3; 8 bases map to TRBD2. CDR1 and CDR2 (germline): SEHNR, FQNEAQ (reference sequence). The V and J ends lost 6 bases and 1 base, in that order; junction bases with no gene match: 6. CDR3 length equals 15 residues. CDR3 nucleotides: TGTGCCAGCAGTTTCGGGACTAGGGGCACAGATACGCAGTATTTT. Protein product: CASSFGTRGTDTQYF.